The text below deals with one T cell receptor (beta chain). What it recognizes is unknown. There are 15 residues in the CDR3. Trimming pared 0 bases from V and 1 base from J, leaving 9 bases between. Germline V gene sequence: CDR1 SGHVS, CDR2 FQNEAQ. This specimen belongs to a study of cytomegalovirus exposure and HLA in healthy donors. It was healthy bone marrow donors who served as donors. General observations from the study: Rare TCR sequences dominated, though some public TCRs recurred in many donors. 87-base-pair reads could not separate some V segments, including TRBV6-2 and TRBV6-3. In presence/absence analyses, roughly uniform sequencing depth across donors was assumed.

Primers included in the PCR were 60 Vbeta and 13 Jbeta primers. Clones were read by immunoSEQ multiplex PCR, and TCRdb kept only the in-frame ones, dropping some. The profile shows about 97,000 clones, around 82% of them singletons. The V call is TRBV7-8, the J call TRBJ2-5, with D maybe TRBD2 (6 bases). The TCR was taken from a man aged 40-50 years in good health and CMV-seropositive. Sequences were obtained from PBMCs. In DNA, the CDR3 is TGTGCCAGCAGCTTAGCTATGGGAGGCCAAGAGACCCAGTACTTC. Amino acid sequence: CASSLAMGGQETQYF.